The sequence of this TCR beta chain was determined in a study of OX40 agonist ivuxolimab in advanced cancers. Study-level background: Ivuxolimab, which targeted the costimulatory receptor OX40 (CD134), was an agonistic, fully human IgG2 monoclonal antibody. Peripheral TCRbeta sequencing aimed to test whether ivuxolimab altered TCR sequence diversity and caused clonal T-cell expansion. Prior anti-PD-1, anti-PD-L1 or anti-CTLA-4 therapy was permitted, and checkpoint inhibitors had been received by under 50% of dose-escalation patients. A male proportion of around 81% and a mean age of around 60 years, ranging from about 23 to 90, were recorded for the dose-escalation cohort. Of the roughly 53 patients in dose escalation, around 20 had hepatocellular carcinoma, some 15 had melanoma, 9 had renal cell carcinoma and 9 had head and neck cancer. Three dose-escalation patients achieved partial responses, one with hepatocellular carcinoma and two with cutaneous melanoma. The paper covers the monotherapy dose-escalation part of the phase I ivuxolimab trial, which included N ≈ 57 patients. Intravenous ivuxolimab was administered to patients every 2 weeks at six dose levels: 0.01, 0.1, 0.3, 1.5, 3 and 10 mg/kg. What the authors observed across the whole study: Low levels of normalized T-cell clonal expansion were also seen in some patients who did not respond. At doses of 0.1 to 3.0 mg/kg, clonal expansion of both CD4+ and CD8+ T cells in blood was seen between baseline and week 6. In partial responders in the 0.1-3.0 mg/kg groups, normalized peripheral clonal expansion was found to be among the lowest, especially among CD8+ T cells. After ivuxolimab, expanded clones were on average more numerous among CD8+ T cells than among CD4+ T cells. The antigen specificity of the peripheral T cells that underwent clonal expansion was not determined.

The trial excluded patients who had a history of autoimmune disease or who were on systemic immunosuppression. Peripheral blood for TCR sequencing was drawn from every dose cohort at baseline, at cycle 4 day 1 and at cycle 7 day 1. Samples were obtained from an open-label, multicenter, first-in-human phase I dose-escalation trial of ivuxolimab. Adults with locally advanced or metastatic head and neck squamous cell, hepatocellular, melanoma or renal cell carcinoma were enrolled in the trial. Before TCR sequencing, CD4+ T cells and CD8+ T cells were sorted from peripheral blood as separate populations. Notes on this clone: Its antigen has not been determined. Per-base qualities were not stored, and no clone one base away is much larger.

To sequence the TCRbeta CDR3 region, genomic DNA was isolated from the sorted cells. TCRbeta CDR3 regions were sequenced using the immunoSEQ Assay. TCRdb's version of the immuneACCESS table is confined to in-frame rearrangements and falls short of the full clone set. An unresolved V gene accounts for under half of the shortfall where checked; the remainder is of unknown origin. The sample table holds about 67,000 clones, of which approximately 93% were seen once. The top ten clonotypes cover around 2.2% of the sample. According to the germline V gene, CDR1 reads MNHEY and CDR2 reads SVGAGI. Clipping removes 4 bases from V and 4 bases from J, with 9 as the unmatched junction base count. The CDR3, cysteine through phenylalanine, is 15 amino acids long. The entry retains the CDR3 DNA only, 45 bases that are in frame from base 1.

The chain is made from TRBV6-5 and TRBJ1-2; TRBD1 matches 7 bases in the middle. The sequences come from CD4+ or CD8+ T cells sorted from blood, collected in a trial of the OX40 agonist ivuxolimab. This receptor was identified in an adult with an advanced solid tumor such as melanoma, head and neck, liver or kidney cancer. The bases are TGTGCCAGCAGTTTTGCGAAGGGGGCTAGCTATGGCTACACCTTC. The encoded protein is CASSFAKGASYGYTF.